This T cell receptor (beta chain) was profiled in a study of control samples from healthy donors and cancer patients. CDR3 size: 17 residues. Germline assignment: CDR1 SGHKS and CDR2 YYEKEE (reference sequence). V lost 2 bases, J lost 0 bases, and 12 bases lay in between. Measured with immunoSEQ multiplex PCR; TCRdb has only the in-frame clones, and not every one. The sample holds around 150,000 clones, around 94% seen once. This TCR was recovered from a man aged 60 to 69 with colorectal cancer. The sequenced sample was PBMCs. The chain couples TRBV5-5 to TRBJ1-6; weak D call: TRBD1 (5 bases). The DNA of the CDR3 is TGTGCCAGCAGCTTCCGGGGCGCGAGCTCCTATAATTCACCCCTCCACTTT. This gives the protein CASSFRGASSYNSPLHF.